This is a list of T cell receptor beta chains from one sample in a study of beta chain features in type 1 diabetes. The protocol was immunoSEQ multiplex PCR, while the TCRdb copy is restricted to in-frame clones and leaves out a portion. Of 600,000 to 700,000 clones listed, roughly 12% are singletons. Sequencing was done on a sample of naive CD4+ T cells from blood. The origin of the receptors is a man in his thirties or forties with type 1 diabetes. Each CDR3 is given with its conserved first and last residue. The D gene is left open where the match is weak. The size field is filled for only some rows; it gives once, few, many or a size class.

j_gene: TRBJ2-3
abundance: NA
d_gene: NA
v_gene: TRBV2
CDR3nt: TGTGCCAGCACCGTGGCCCGCGCTAGCACAGATACGCAGTATTTT
CDR3aa: CASTVARASTDTQYF

j_gene: TRBJ2-7
abundance: few
d_gene: NA
v_gene: TRBV29-1
CDR3nt: TGCAGCGTTGTTTGGCAGGTATCCTACGAGCAGTACTTC
CDR3aa: CSVVWQVSYEQYF

j_gene: TRBJ2-3
abundance: few
d_gene: NA
v_gene: TRBV29-1
CDR3nt: TGCAGCGTTGAAGTCGGAGCAGATACGCAGTATTTT
CDR3aa: CSVEVGADTQYF

j_gene: TRBJ2-4
abundance: few
d_gene: TRBD1
v_gene: TRBV11-2
CDR3nt: TGTGCCAGCAGCCAGGACGTCGGGACAGACCCCATTCAGTACTTC
CDR3aa: CASSQDVGTDPIQYF

j_gene: TRBJ2-5
abundance: few
d_gene: NA
v_gene: TRBV19
CDR3nt: TGTGCCAGTAGCCTGGGCCTGTACCAAGAGACCCAGTACTTC
CDR3aa: CASSLGLYQETQYF

j_gene: TRBJ2-1
abundance: few
d_gene: NA
v_gene: TRBV7-3
CDR3nt: TGTGCCAGCAGCATAGACAGGCCGAATGAGCAGTTCTTC
CDR3aa: CASSIDRPNEQFF

j_gene: TRBJ1-2
abundance: NA
d_gene: NA
v_gene: TRBV5-6
CDR3nt: TGTGCCAGCAGCTTGGTTCGGGGGGCCGATGGCTACACCTTC
CDR3aa: CASSLVRGADGYTF

j_gene: TRBJ2-3
abundance: NA
d_gene: NA
v_gene: TRBV18
CDR3nt: TGTGCCAGCTCACCAGCGGAAGATACGCAGTATTTT
CDR3aa: CASSPAEDTQYF

j_gene: TRBJ2-1
abundance: NA
d_gene: NA
v_gene: TRBV5-1
CDR3nt: TGCGCCAGCAGCGATACTATGAACAATGAGCAGTTCTTC
CDR3aa: CASSDTMNNEQFF

j_gene: TRBJ1-5
abundance: NA
d_gene: TRBD1
v_gene: TRBV30
CDR3nt: TGTGCCTGGAGTCGGACAGGGATGAATCAGCCCCAGCATTTT
CDR3aa: CAWSRTGMNQPQHF

j_gene: TRBJ2-5
abundance: NA
d_gene: TRBD2
v_gene: TRBV28
CDR3nt: TGTGCCAGCATCCCCCGGGGGACTAGTTTAAGTACCGATGAAGAGACCCAGTACTTC
CDR3aa: CASIPRGTSLSTDEETQYF

j_gene: TRBJ2-2
abundance: NA
d_gene: TRBD1
v_gene: TRBV11-2
CDR3nt: TGTGCCAGCAGCTTAGTAGGGGACAGCCTCACCGGGGAGCTGTTTTTT
CDR3aa: CASSLVGDSLTGELFF

j_gene: TRBJ2-2
abundance: few
d_gene: NA
v_gene: TRBV18
CDR3nt: TGTGCCAGCTCACCACCGACAGGTCCGAACACCGGGGAGCTGTTTTTT
CDR3aa: CASSPPTGPNTGELFF

j_gene: TRBJ2-2
abundance: NA
d_gene: TRBD1
v_gene: TRBV11-1
CDR3nt: TGTGCCAGCAGACAACACGGGACAGGCAACACCGGGGAGCTGTTTTTT
CDR3aa: CASRQHGTGNTGELFF

j_gene: TRBJ2-7
abundance: few
d_gene: NA
v_gene: TRBV7-9
CDR3nt: TGTGCCACCATACTTGCAACGGGCAGTCGAAAGCAGTACTTC
CDR3aa: CATILATGSRKQYF

j_gene: TRBJ2-3
abundance: NA
d_gene: NA
v_gene: TRBV9
CDR3nt: TGTGCCAGCAGCTCGAGGACACCCTCCACAGATACGCAGTATTTT
CDR3aa: CASSSRTPSTDTQYF

j_gene: TRBJ1-5
abundance: NA
d_gene: NA
v_gene: TRBV5-1
CDR3nt: TGCGCCAGCAGCTTGGGAGACGGGCTGGGACAGCCCCAGCATTTT
CDR3aa: CASSLGDGLGQPQHF

j_gene: TRBJ2-3
abundance: few
d_gene: NA
v_gene: TRBV10-3
CDR3nt: TGTGCCATCGGGGAAGGGAGAGATACGCAGTATTTT
CDR3aa: CAIGEGRDTQYF

j_gene: TRBJ2-7
abundance: few
d_gene: TRBD1
v_gene: TRBV4-3
CDR3nt: TGCGCCAGCAGCCCCCGGACAGGGGGCGCGGTCTCCGAGCAGTACTTC
CDR3aa: CASSPRTGGAVSEQYF

j_gene: TRBJ2-5
abundance: NA
d_gene: NA
v_gene: TRBV30
CDR3nt: TGTGCCTGGAGTGTAAGGGGAGAGACCCAGTACTTC
CDR3aa: CAWSVRGETQYF

j_gene: TRBJ2-2
abundance: NA
d_gene: TRBD1
v_gene: TRBV10-3
CDR3nt: TGTGCCATCACCGAGTCGGGACAGGGGGCCAACGGGGAGCTGTTTTTT
CDR3aa: CAITESGQGANGELFF

j_gene: TRBJ2-3
abundance: few
d_gene: NA
v_gene: TRBV5-1
CDR3nt: TGCGCCAGCAGGCCCGCGGGGGCCCACACAGATACGCAGTTTTTT
CDR3aa: CASRPAGAHTDTQFF

j_gene: TRBJ2-7
abundance: few
d_gene: NA
v_gene: TRBV5-4
CDR3nt: TGTGCCAGCAGCAGCGGAACCTACGAGCAGTACTTC
CDR3aa: CASSSGTYEQYF

j_gene: TRBJ2-7
abundance: NA
d_gene: NA
v_gene: TRBV9
CDR3nt: TGTGCCAGCAGCCCACAGGGGGGAGGGAACTACGGCGAGCAGTACTTC
CDR3aa: CASSPQGGGNYGEQYF

j_gene: TRBJ1-1
abundance: few
d_gene: NA
v_gene: TRBV9
CDR3nt: TGTGCCAGCAGCGGCGGCTCGGGGAGGACTGAAGCTTTCTTT
CDR3aa: CASSGGSGRTEAFF

j_gene: TRBJ2-5
abundance: few
d_gene: TRBD2
v_gene: TRBV5-1
CDR3nt: TGCGCCAGCAGCTGGGGGACTAGCTCCCAAGAGACCCAGTACTTC
CDR3aa: CASSWGTSSQETQYF

j_gene: TRBJ1-5
abundance: NA
d_gene: NA
v_gene: TRBV10-3
CDR3nt: TGTGCCATCAGTGAGTCAGGGGATCAGCCCCAGCATTTT
CDR3aa: CAISESGDQPQHF

j_gene: TRBJ2-3
abundance: NA
d_gene: NA
v_gene: TRBV2
CDR3nt: TGTGCCAGCACCCCAAGTGAAGGTACAGATACGCAGTATTTT
CDR3aa: CASTPSEGTDTQYF

j_gene: TRBJ1-1
abundance: NA
d_gene: NA
v_gene: TRBV20-1
CDR3nt: TGCAGTGCCCTGAACACTGAAGCTTTCTTT
CDR3aa: CSALNTEAFF

j_gene: TRBJ2-2
abundance: once
d_gene: NA
v_gene: TRBV7-2
CDR3nt: TGTGCCAGCAGCTTAGAGGTCAGCGCGTACACCGGGGAGCTGTTTTTT
CDR3aa: CASSLEVSAYTGELFF

j_gene: TRBJ1-2
abundance: few
d_gene: TRBD1
v_gene: TRBV9
CDR3nt: TGTGCCAGCAGCGACGGACAGGGGGTTTATGGCTACACCTTC
CDR3aa: CASSDGQGVYGYTF

j_gene: TRBJ1-2
abundance: few
d_gene: TRBD1
v_gene: TRBV19
CDR3nt: TGTGCCAGTAGTATTAGGACAGGGGACTATGGCTACACCTTC
CDR3aa: CASSIRTGDYGYTF

j_gene: TRBJ2-7
abundance: few
d_gene: NA
v_gene: TRBV5-6
CDR3nt: TGTGCCAGCAGCTTGGCCATATGGAGGACATCCTCCTACGAGCAGTACTTC
CDR3aa: CASSLAIWRTSSYEQYF

j_gene: TRBJ2-5
abundance: few
d_gene: NA
v_gene: TRBV28
CDR3nt: TGTGCCAGCAGTTTGGGATTAGGGGGGCAAGAGACCCAGTACTTC
CDR3aa: CASSLGLGGQETQYF

j_gene: TRBJ1-4
abundance: NA
d_gene: NA
v_gene: TRBV4-3
CDR3nt: TGCGCCAGCAGCCTCAGGCCCCAGGGTAATGAAAAACTGTTTTTT
CDR3aa: CASSLRPQGNEKLFF

j_gene: TRBJ2-7
abundance: few
d_gene: NA
v_gene: TRBV25-1
CDR3nt: TGTGCCACCACCAGTAACAGGATAGCAGGAGGCGAGCAGTACTTC
CDR3aa: CATTSNRIAGGEQYF

j_gene: TRBJ1-1
abundance: few
d_gene: NA
v_gene: TRBV2
CDR3nt: TGTGCCAGCATGTGGGGGTTAGTGAACACTGAAGCTTTCTTT
CDR3aa: CASMWGLVNTEAFF

j_gene: TRBJ2-1
abundance: few
d_gene: NA
v_gene: TRBV11-3
CDR3nt: TGTGCCAGCAGCTTTCCGGGGAGCAATGAGCAGTTCTTC
CDR3aa: CASSFPGSNEQFF

j_gene: TRBJ2-6
abundance: NA
d_gene: NA
v_gene: TRBV14
CDR3nt: TGTGCCAGCAGCATACAGTCTGGGGCCAACGTCCTGACTTTC
CDR3aa: CASSIQSGANVLTF

j_gene: TRBJ2-5
abundance: NA
d_gene: NA
v_gene: TRBV30
CDR3nt: TGTGCCTGGAGTGATTTTACAGGGACCCCCGGGACCCAGTACTTC
CDR3aa: CAWSDFTGTPGTQYF

j_gene: TRBJ2-6
abundance: NA
d_gene: TRBD2
v_gene: TRBV9
CDR3nt: TGTGCCAGCAGCCCGGCGGGGCGGGGGGAATTCTCTGGGGCCAACGTCCTGACTTTC
CDR3aa: CASSPAGRGEFSGANVLTF

j_gene: TRBJ1-5
abundance: few
d_gene: NA
v_gene: TRBV9
CDR3nt: TGTGCCAGCAGCGTAGGGGTCGGTGAATACAATCAGCCCCAGCATTTT
CDR3aa: CASSVGVGEYNQPQHF

j_gene: TRBJ1-4
abundance: few
d_gene: NA
v_gene: TRBV5-1
CDR3nt: TGCGCCAGCAGCGTGACAGCCCCTGCAACTAATGAAAAACTGTTTTTT
CDR3aa: CASSVTAPATNEKLFF

j_gene: TRBJ2-3
abundance: NA
d_gene: NA
v_gene: TRBV7-2
CDR3nt: TGTGCCAGCAGCTACTCTCAAGCTTACACAGATACGCAGTATTTT
CDR3aa: CASSYSQAYTDTQYF

j_gene: TRBJ1-1
abundance: NA
d_gene: NA
v_gene: TRBV7-9
CDR3nt: TGTGCCAGCAGCTTAGACGGGGGGCAGGACACTGAAGCTTTCTTT
CDR3aa: CASSLDGGQDTEAFF

j_gene: TRBJ2-7
abundance: few
d_gene: NA
v_gene: TRBV11-2
CDR3nt: TGTGCCAGCAGCTTAGGGACGCCCTACGAGCAGTACTTC
CDR3aa: CASSLGTPYEQYF

j_gene: TRBJ1-1
abundance: NA
d_gene: NA
v_gene: TRBV7-9
CDR3nt: TGTGCCAGCAGCTTATTTCAGAACACTGAAGCTTTCTTT
CDR3aa: CASSLFQNTEAFF

j_gene: TRBJ1-2
abundance: NA
d_gene: TRBD1
v_gene: TRBV28
CDR3nt: TGTGCCAGCAGTTCAGGACAGGGAAGCTATGGCTACACCTTC
CDR3aa: CASSSGQGSYGYTF

j_gene: TRBJ1-2
abundance: NA
d_gene: NA
v_gene: TRBV2
CDR3nt: TGTGCCAGCGGGGAGGGCTATGGCTACACCTTC
CDR3aa: CASGEGYGYTF

j_gene: TRBJ2-2
abundance: few
d_gene: TRBD2
v_gene: TRBV7-9
CDR3nt: TGTGCCAGCACCGGACTAGACGAGGTCGGGGAGCTGTTTTTT
CDR3aa: CASTGLDEVGELFF

j_gene: TRBJ2-1
abundance: few
d_gene: NA
v_gene: TRBV5-1
CDR3nt: TGCGCCAGCAGCTTTAGTGGCAATGAGCAGTTCTTC
CDR3aa: CASSFSGNEQFF

j_gene: TRBJ1-6
abundance: NA
d_gene: NA
v_gene: TRBV30
CDR3nt: TGTGCCTGGCAGCAGGGAAACTCACCCCTCCACTTT
CDR3aa: CAWQQGNSPLHF

j_gene: TRBJ2-5
abundance: few
d_gene: TRBD1
v_gene: TRBV6-4
CDR3nt: TGTGCCAGCAGTGCCGCCGACAGGGGGCAAGAGACCCAGTACTTC
CDR3aa: CASSAADRGQETQYF

j_gene: TRBJ2-1
abundance: few
d_gene: NA
v_gene: TRBV7-2
CDR3nt: TGTGCCACAGCCTATTCGAGCTCCTACAATGAGCAGTTCTTC
CDR3aa: CATAYSSSYNEQFF

j_gene: TRBJ2-2
abundance: few
d_gene: NA
v_gene: TRBV6-6
CDR3nt: TGTGCCGGAACCCTGGACAGGAACACCGGGGAGCTGTTTTTT
CDR3aa: CAGTLDRNTGELFF

j_gene: TRBJ1-6
abundance: NA
d_gene: NA
v_gene: TRBV10-3
CDR3nt: TGTGCCATCAGTGAGTCTGAGGGAAATTCACCCCTCCACTTT
CDR3aa: CAISESEGNSPLHF

j_gene: TRBJ2-7
abundance: few
d_gene: NA
v_gene: TRBV29-1
CDR3nt: TGCAGCGTAGCCCGGGACGGTTACGAGCAGTACTTC
CDR3aa: CSVARDGYEQYF

j_gene: TRBJ2-2
abundance: NA
d_gene: NA
v_gene: TRBV9
CDR3nt: TGTGCCAGCAGCGTAGCTTGGCGGGGGAACACCGGGGAGCTGTTTTTT
CDR3aa: CASSVAWRGNTGELFF